This note documents a single T cell receptor (beta chain) sequence. This record belongs to a study of CD8+ T cells in alopecia areata. Study-level background: Tofacitinib ran for 6 to 18 months before 6 months off drug.

The authors extracted RNA and reverse transcribed it into cDNA as the sequencing template. Profiling relied on immunoSEQ multiplex PCR, and the TCRdb table lists in-frame clones only, not all of them. The repertoire holds 150,000 or so clones, less than 65% seen once, with approximately 19% in the top ten. This CDR3 contains 13 residues. Germline CDR1 is MGHRA and CDR2 is YSYEKL. V lost 2 bases to trimming and J lost 6 bases, with 8 bases between them. The receptor's source is a human donor with alopecia areata. The sample was CD8+ T cells sorted from blood, taken at week 0. The V call is TRBV4-1, the J call TRBJ2-1; no clear D. The CDR3, as DNA: TGCGCCAGCAGCCAACCAGGACCCAATGAGCAGTTCTTC. Protein sequence: CASSQPGPNEQFF.